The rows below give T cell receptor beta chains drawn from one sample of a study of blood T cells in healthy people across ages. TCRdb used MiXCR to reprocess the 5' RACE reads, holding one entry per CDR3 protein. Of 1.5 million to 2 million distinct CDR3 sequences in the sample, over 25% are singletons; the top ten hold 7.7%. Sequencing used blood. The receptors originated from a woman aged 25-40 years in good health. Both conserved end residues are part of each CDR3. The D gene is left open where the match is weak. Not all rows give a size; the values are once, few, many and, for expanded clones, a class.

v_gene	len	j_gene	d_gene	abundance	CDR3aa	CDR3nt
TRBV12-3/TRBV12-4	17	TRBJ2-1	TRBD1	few	CASSLVMGTGFYNEQFF	TGTGCCAGCAGTTTAGTTATGGGGACAGGGTTTTACAATGAGCAGTTCTTC
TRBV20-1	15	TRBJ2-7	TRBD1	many	CSAAGQGITDGEQYF	TGCAGTGCGGCAGGACAGGGGATTACCGATGGGGAGCAGTACTTC
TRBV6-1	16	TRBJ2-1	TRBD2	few	CASSEALAGGRNEQFF	TGTGCCAGCAGTGAAGCGCTTGCGGGGGGGCGCAATGAGCAGTTCTTC
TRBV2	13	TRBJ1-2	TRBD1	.	CASTTGQSYGYTF	TGTGCCAGCACCACGGGACAGTCTTATGGCTACACCTTC
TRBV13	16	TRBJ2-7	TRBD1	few	CASSLNTGTGGAEQYF	TGTGCCAGCAGCCTAAATACCGGGACAGGGGGCGCCGAGCAGTACTTC
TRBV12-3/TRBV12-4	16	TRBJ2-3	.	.	CASRPNARASTDAQYF	TGTGCCAGCAGACCTAATGCCCGGGCCAGCACAGATGCGCAGTATTTT
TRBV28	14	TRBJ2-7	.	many	CASSTPTGTYEQYF	TGTGCCAGCAGTACCCCAACAGGGACCTACGAGCAGTACTTC
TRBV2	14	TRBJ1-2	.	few	CASSEGAVLYGYTF	TGTGCCAGCAGTGAAGGGGCAGTCCTATATGGCTACACCTTC
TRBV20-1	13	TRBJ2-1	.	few	CSGWEGPHNEQFF	TGCAGTGGGTGGGAAGGGCCCCACAATGAGCAGTTCTTC
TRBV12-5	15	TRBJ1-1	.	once	CASGLVNGLNTEAFF	TGTGCTAGTGGTTTGGTTAACGGGTTGAACACTGAAGCTTTCTTT
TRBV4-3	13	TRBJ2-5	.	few	CASSQLKKETQYF	TGCGCCAGCAGCCAACTAAAAAAAGAGACCCAGTACTTC
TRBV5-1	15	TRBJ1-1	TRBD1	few	CASSLVGTGDTEAFF	TGCGCCAGCAGCTTGGTCGGGACAGGGGACACTGAAGCTTTCTTT
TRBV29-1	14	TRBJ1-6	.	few	CSVGAGARNSPLHF	TGCAGCGTTGGGGCGGGGGCCCGCAATTCACCCCTCCACTTT